The 8 T cell receptor beta chains reported below all come from one sample, sequenced in a study of blood T cell repertoires in COVID-19. Measured with immunoSEQ multiplex PCR; TCRdb has only the in-frame clones, and not every one. The table has about 73,000 clones, about four fifths seen once. Sequences were obtained from peripheral blood. The receptor source for this set is a woman aged 65 to 85 with acute or convalescent COVID-19.

The rearrangement uses TRBV25-1 and TRBJ2-7, with TRBD2 as a possible D gene (6 bases). The germline V and J ends were trimmed by 6 bases and 9 bases, with 24 bases remaining between them. There are 15 residues in the CDR3. Germline CDR1 MGHDK, CDR2 SYGVNS. CDR3 coding DNA: TGTGCCAGCAGCCCAGGAGAACTAGCACTATCAGGGCAGTACTTC. Its translation is CASSPGELALSGQYF.

This clone is labeled as large (0.1 to 1%). The rearrangement joins TRBV27 to TRBJ1-1; D gene ambiguous. This CDR3 is 14 amino acids long. Per the germline V gene, CDR1 is MNHEY and CDR2 is SMNVEV (reference sequence). V lost 2 bases to trimming and J lost 0 bases, with 7 bases between them. The DNA for the CDR3 is TGTGCCAGCAGTTTAAGTCGGGTGAACACTGAAGCTTTCTTT. Translation gives CASSLSRVNTEAFF.

The J gene is TRBJ1-5, the V gene TRBV4-1; D call uncertain. Deletions cut 4 bases from V and 1 base from J, with 11 bases between. Germline CDR1 is MGHRA and CDR2 is YSYEKL. This CDR3 is 15 amino acids long. CDR3 residues: CASSPAAVSNQPQHF. Written as DNA, the CDR3 is TGCGCCAGCAGCCCCGCCGCGGTAAGCAATCAGCCCCAGCATTTT.

V usage is TRBV4-1 and J usage is TRBJ1-2, with D tentatively TRBD1 (5 bases). V was cut by 4 bases and J by 2 bases, with 17 bases left in between. The CDR3 has 16 amino acids. Per germline, CDR1 MGHRA and CDR2 YSYEKL. The CDR3 sequence: CASSLRAEGQNYGYTF. Here the CDR3 DNA reads TGCGCCAGCAGCCTCAGGGCGGAGGGGCAAAACTATGGCTACACCTTC.

V and J are TRBV30 and TRBJ2-1, with TRBD2 identical over 12 bases. Germline lookup yields CDR1 GTSNPN and CDR2 SVGIG (reference sequence). With 5 bases clipped from V and 8 bases from J, the junction kept 7 bases outside the gene matches. This CDR3 region has 14 residues. CDR3 nucleotides: TGTGCCTGGTTGGCTAGCGGGAGGGTACATGAGCAGTTCTTC. Translating it yields CAWLASGRVHEQFF.

The V and J genes are TRBV6-6 and TRBJ1-1; 7 bases agree with TRBD1. This CDR3 has 14 amino acids. V was pared by 5 bases and J by 0 bases, with 3 bases of the junction left unmatched. The germline V gene has CDR1 MNHNY and CDR2 SVGAGI (reference sequence). CDR3 in DNA: TGTGCCAGCAGTCTCGGGACAGTGAACACTGAAGCTTTCTTT. Translation gives CASSLGTVNTEAFF.

This sequence joins TRBV28 and TRBJ1-3; 7 bases map to TRBD1. With V trimmed by 7 bases and J by 0 bases, 9 bases remained unmatched. Per the germline V gene, CDR1 is MDHEN and CDR2 is SYDVKM. The CDR3 contains 16 residues. The CDR3 reads CASTIGGRHSGNTIYF. CDR3 bases: TGTGCCAGCACCATAGGGGGCAGGCACTCTGGAAACACCATATATTTT. Combining the CDR3 with reference TRBV28 and TRBJ1-3 gives the whole variable domain DVKVTQSSRYLVKRTGEKVFLECVQDMDHENMFWYRQDPGLGLRLIYFSYDVKMKEKGDIPEGYSVSREKKERFSLILESASTNQTSMYLCASTIGGRHSGNTIYFGEGSWLTVV.

The chain recombines TRBV9 with TRBJ2-3, with 12 bases identical to TRBD2. CDR3 length: 16 amino acids. The trim removed 4 bases at V and 1 base at J, leaving 4 bases unmatched. Germline assignment: CDR1 SGDLS and CDR2 YYNGEE. The CDR3 bases are TGTGCCAGCAGCCCCAGACTAGCGGGAGGCACAGATACGCAGTATTTT. Protein sequence: CASSPRLAGGTDTQYF.